The entry that follows covers one T cell receptor (beta chain) sequence. V lost 3 bases and J 1 base, leaving 7 bases between the germline ends. The CDR3 extends over 13 amino acids. Germline values: CDR1 SQVTM, CDR2 ANQGSEA. Generated by immunoSEQ multiplex PCR, the TCRdb table keeps only in-frame clones and is missing some. The table includes a few hundred thousand clones, about 92% detected once. The data belong to a study of blood T cell repertoires in COVID-19. Across the whole study: Spain, Italy and the United States supplied samples that represented acute and convalescent COVID-19.

Assignments of participants to cohorts depended upon their own reported clinical history. The sample consisted of PBMCs or T cells enriched from blood (not recorded which). The chain combines TRBV29-1 with TRBJ2-1; D is ambiguous. The receptor was isolated from a woman aged 25 to 45 who had recovered from COVID-19. In DNA, the CDR3 is TGCAGCGTTGAGTACGGGTCCTACAATGAGCAGTTCTTC. Translated, it gives CSVEYGSYNEQFF.